This T cell receptor (beta chain) was documented in a study of cytomegalovirus exposure and HLA in healthy donors. Trimming cost V 8 bases and J 4 bases; bases outside gene matches: 11. This CDR3 is 14 amino acids long. Germline lookup yields CDR1 GTSNPN and CDR2 SVGIG (reference sequence). Donors likely had unrecorded immune exposures despite being nominally healthy when sampled. This clone was seen only a few times. Its antigen is undetermined. The PCR contained 60 Vbeta and 13 Jbeta primers. Sequencing used immunoSEQ multiplex PCR; TCRdb keeps in-frame clones, though not all of them. The table has approximately 100,000 clones, approximately 9% seen once. Study conclusions and caveats: Sequencing likely generated an artifact that appeared as a cluster of highly shared sequence variants. A previous analysis found most TCR beta V segments productive roughly 87% or roughly 30% of the time.

V is TRBV30 and J is TRBJ1-2, with 9 bases aligning to TRBD1. The TCR was taken from a man aged 50 to 60 in good health and CMV-seropositive. Sequencing was carried out using PBMCs. CDR3 nucleotide sequence: TGTGCCCGTAGTACGGGACAGGGCCCCTATGGCTACACCTTC. This translates into CARSTGQGPYGYTF.